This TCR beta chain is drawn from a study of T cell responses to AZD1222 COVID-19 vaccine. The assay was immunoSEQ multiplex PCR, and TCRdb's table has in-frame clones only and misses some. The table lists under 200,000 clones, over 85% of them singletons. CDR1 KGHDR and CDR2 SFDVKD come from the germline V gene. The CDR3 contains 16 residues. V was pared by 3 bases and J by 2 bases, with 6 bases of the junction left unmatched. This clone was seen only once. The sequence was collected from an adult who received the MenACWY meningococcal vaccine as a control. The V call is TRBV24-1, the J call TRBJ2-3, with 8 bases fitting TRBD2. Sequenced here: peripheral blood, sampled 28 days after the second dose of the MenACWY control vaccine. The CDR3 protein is CATSDELAEPTDTQYF. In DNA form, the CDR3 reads TGTGCCACCAGTGATGAACTAGCGGAACCCACAGATACGCAGTATTTT.